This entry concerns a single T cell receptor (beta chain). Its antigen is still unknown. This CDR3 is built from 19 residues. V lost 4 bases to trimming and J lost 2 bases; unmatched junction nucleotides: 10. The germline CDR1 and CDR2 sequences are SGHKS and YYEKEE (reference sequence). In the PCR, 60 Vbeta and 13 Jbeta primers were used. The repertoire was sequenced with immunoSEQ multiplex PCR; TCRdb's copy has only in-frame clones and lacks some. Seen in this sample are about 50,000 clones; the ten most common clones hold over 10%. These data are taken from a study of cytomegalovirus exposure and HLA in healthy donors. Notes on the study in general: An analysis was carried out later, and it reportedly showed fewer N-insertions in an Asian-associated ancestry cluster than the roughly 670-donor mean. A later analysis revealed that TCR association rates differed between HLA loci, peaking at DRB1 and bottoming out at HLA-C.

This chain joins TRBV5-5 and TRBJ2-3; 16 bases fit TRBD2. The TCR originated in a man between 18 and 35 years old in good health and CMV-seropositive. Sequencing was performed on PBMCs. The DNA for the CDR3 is TGTGCCAGCAGCCCCGGGACTAGCGGGAGGGCTATTTACACAGATACGCAGTATTTT. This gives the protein CASSPGTSGRAIYTDTQYF.